The 8 T cell receptor beta chains in this list originate from one sample, sequenced in a study of blood T cell repertoires in COVID-19. Produced via immunoSEQ multiplex PCR; TCRdb's table is partial and in-frame only. In the table there are under 150,000 clones, roughly 88% of which are singletons. The specimen was PBMCs or T cells enriched from blood (not recorded which). The receptors were gathered from a woman aged 30 to 39 with acute COVID-19.

V is TRBV28 and J is TRBJ2-7, with 10 bases identical to TRBD2. With 4 bases clipped from V and 0 bases from J, the junction kept 6 bases outside the gene matches. CDR3 length equals 16 residues. Germline assignment: CDR1 MDHEN and CDR2 SYDVKM. This CDR3 reads CASSSPASGSSYEQYF. CDR3 nucleotides: TGTGCCAGCAGTTCCCCGGCTAGCGGGAGCTCCTACGAGCAGTACTTC. Using reference TRBV28 and TRBJ2-7 for the parts outside the CDR3, the full variable domain is DVKVTQSSRYLVKRTGEKVFLECVQDMDHENMFWYRQDPGLGLRLIYFSYDVKMKEKGDIPEGYSVSREKKERFSLILESASTNQTSMYLCASSSPASGSSYEQYFGPGTRLTVT.

Many counts were recorded for this clone. V gene TRBV6-4 combines with J gene TRBJ2-3; D gene uncertain. CDR3 length: 13 amino acids. V was shortened by 5 bases and J by 0 bases, with 6 bases between the two germline ends. CDR1 and CDR2 (germline): MRHNA, SNTAGT. Here the CDR3 DNA reads TGTGCCAGCAGTCAGCGAAGCACAGATACGCAGTATTTT. As protein: CASSQRSTDTQYF.

The CDR3 is CASSTMLAGPYEQYF. In DNA form, the CDR3 reads TGTGCCAGTAGTACAATGCTAGCGGGACCCTACGAGCAGTACTTC. The chain employs TRBV19 and TRBJ2-7; 9 positions match TRBD2. Germline loops: CDR1 LNHDA, CDR2 SQIVND (reference sequence). With V trimmed by 4 bases and J by 2 bases, 6 bases remained unmatched. CDR3 size: 15 residues.

The CDR3, as DNA: TGTGCCAGCAGTTGGCCAAAAACCGGGACAGGGGATCAGCCCCAGCATTTT. Translating gives CASSWPKTGTGDQPQHF. V usage is TRBV28 and J usage is TRBJ1-5; 10 bases are a match to TRBD1. The germline gives CDR1 MDHEN, CDR2 SYDVKM. The CDR3 has 17 amino acids. V trimming: 4 bases; J trimming: 5 bases; junction bases outside the gene matches: 11.

Here the CDR3 reads CASSRGTGSSPLHF. Written as DNA, the CDR3 is TGCGCCAGCAGCCGTGGGACAGGGAGTTCACCCCTCCACTTT. This rearrangement joins TRBV5-1 to TRBJ1-6; 9 nucleotides match TRBD1. CDR3 length equals 14 residues. The V gene end was trimmed by 4 bases and the J gene end by 9 bases; junction bases not matched to a gene: 5. Germline V gives CDR1 SGHRS, CDR2 YFSETQ.

This clone was seen a single time. The chain couples TRBV3-1 (or the pseudogene TRBV3-2) to TRBJ2-7; 8 nucleotides align to TRBD2. With 5 bases clipped from V and 4 bases from J, the junction kept 4 bases outside the gene matches. The CDR3 runs to 13 residues. Germline V CDR1 and CDR2: LGHDT, YNNKEL (reference sequence). CDR3 in amino acids: CASSSAGGYEQYF. The DNA of the CDR3 is TGTGCCAGCAGCTCTGCGGGGGGTTACGAGCAGTACTTC.

The chain carries TRBV19 and TRBJ2-7; weak D call: TRBD2 (7 bases). Germline values: CDR1 LNHDA, CDR2 SQIVND (reference sequence). V gave up 5 bases and J gave up 4 bases, with 21 bases separating them. The CDR3 runs 16 residues. The CDR3 loop is CASSPSKGEGTYEQYF. CDR3 bases: TGTGCCAGTAGTCCTTCGAAGGGGGAGGGAACTTACGAGCAGTACTTC.

The chain has TRBV19 and TRBJ2-7, with TRBD2 matching over 9 bases. Germline trimming cut 3 bases from V and 3 bases from J; bases unmatched to any gene: 6. The germline V gene has CDR1 LNHDA and CDR2 SQIVND (reference sequence). CDR3 length: 15 residues. In nucleotides, the CDR3 is TGTGCCAGTAGTATTGGCCCTAGCGGGAACTACGAGCAGTACTTC. Amino acid sequence: CASSIGPSGNYEQYF. The entire variable domain, with the rest obtained from reference TRBV19 and TRBJ2-7, is as follows: DGGITQSPKYLFRKEGQNVTLSCEQNLNHDAMYWYRQDPGQGLRLIYYSQIVNDFQKGDIAEGYSVSREKKESFPLTVTSAQKNPTAFYLCASSIGPSGNYEQYFGPGTRLTVT.